The 15 T cell receptor beta chains presented below share a single source sample, sequenced in a study of graft-versus-host responses after intestinal transplantation. Here immunoSEQ multiplex PCR was the method, and the copy in TCRdb shows in-frame clones only, minus some. This sample yields over 45,000 clones, of which around 92% are seen a single time; around 0.38% belongs to the top ten. Which antigens these TCRs recognize remains unknown. Sequenced material: unstimulated CD4+ T cells sorted from spleen or lymph node cells, taken before transplant. These receptor sequences come from a human donor who was the organ donor for an intestinal transplant.

The chain couples TRBV6-1 to TRBJ2-1; D not certain. V shed 4 bases and J shed 0 bases, with 13 bases lying between them. CDR1 MNHNS and CDR2 SASEGT come from the germline V gene. The CDR3 totals 16 residues. As DNA, the CDR3 is TGTGCCAGCAGTGGATCCGGTGCAGTCTCCTACAATGAGCAGTTCTTC. This codes for CASSGSGAVSYNEQFF.

The chain has TRBV6-5 and TRBJ2-7; D unresolved. This CDR3 region has 14 residues. The V end was cut by 2 bases, the J end by 1 base, with 9 bases between. Per germline, CDR1 MNHEY and CDR2 SVGAGI. CDR3 amino acids: CASSYVDGSYEQYF. The DNA of the CDR3 is TGTGCCAGCAGTTACGTTGATGGGTCCTACGAGCAGTACTTC.

The chain recombines TRBV4-2 with TRBJ1-3; D is possibly TRBD1 (6 bases). The CDR3 is 16 residues long. CDR1 is LGHNA, CDR2 YNFKEQ, per germline. V shed 0 bases and J shed 4 bases, with 13 bases lying between them. The CDR3 DNA is TGTGCCAGCAGCCAAGAGACACAGGGTTCAGGAAACACCATATATTTT. Translation gives CASSQETQGSGNTIYF.

The rearrangement links TRBV9 to TRBJ2-7; TRBD1 agrees at 11 bases. J was trimmed by 6 bases and V by 0 bases; bases with no gene match: 11. The CDR3 sequence is 17 residues long. In germline, CDR1 is SGDLS, CDR2 YYNGEE. CDR3 DNA sequence: TGTGCCAGCAGCGTAGCCGGGACAGGGGGTTTCCAGGGCGAGCAGTACTTC. It specifies CASSVAGTGGFQGEQYF.

The chain joins TRBV7-8 to TRBJ1-4, with unresolved D. CDR3 size: 15 residues. CDR1 is SGHVS and CDR2 is FQNEAQ in the germline V gene. V was pared by 1 base and J by 4 bases, with 10 bases between. The CDR3 nucleotides are TGTGCCAGCAGCTTAGGGGCCTCAATTAATGAAAAACTGTTTTTT. Translated: CASSLGASINEKLFF.

The chain employs TRBV29-1 and TRBJ1-2; D call uncertain. Trimming shortened V by 0 bases and J by 4 bases, and 18 bases separated the two germline ends. Germline-derived CDR1 and CDR2 are SQVTM and ANQGSEA. This CDR3 comprises 16 residues. The CDR3 DNA sequence: TGCAGCGTTGAAGATCATGGTATAGGGCCTTTCTATGGCTACACCTTC. Amino acid sequence: CSVEDHGIGPFYGYTF. The full variable domain, completed using reference TRBV29-1 and TRBJ1-2, is SAVISQKPSRDICQRGTSLTIQCQVDSQVTMMFWYRQQPGQSLTLIATANQGSEATYESGFVIDKFPISRPNLTFSTLTVSNMSPEDSSIYLCSVEDHGIGPFYGYTFGSGTRLTVV.

The gene calls are TRBV29-1 and TRBJ1-1; D remains ambiguous. There are 12 residues in the CDR3. Germline V gene sequence: CDR1 SQVTM, CDR2 ANQGSEA. V lost 0 bases to trimming and J lost 1 base, with 3 bases between them. DNA of the CDR3: TGCAGCGTTGAAGAGGCGAACACTGAAGCTTTCTTT. Its translation is CSVEEANTEAFF.

The V gene is TRBV5-1, the J gene TRBJ2-5; 10 positions agree with TRBD1. Germline CDR1 SGHRS, CDR2 YFSETQ. The CDR3 loop spans 15 amino acids. Trimming at V came to 4 bases and at J to 5 bases, leaving 8 bases not matched to a gene. This chain's CDR3 is CASSRQGTGVETQYF. In DNA form, the CDR3 reads TGCGCCAGCAGCCGACAAGGGACAGGGGTCGAGACCCAGTACTTC.

This clone was counted once. This sequence joins TRBV7-3 and TRBJ2-5; no firm D call. Trimming took off 2 bases at V and 0 bases at J, with 4 bases between the two ends. The length of the CDR3 is 13 residues. Germline V lookup: CDR1 SGHTA, CDR2 FQGTGA. The CDR3, as DNA: TGTGCCAGCAGCTTACAGTACCAAGAGACCCAGTACTTC. It codes for CASSLQYQETQYF.

This clone was observed a handful of times. The V gene is TRBV5-1, the J gene TRBJ2-5; D remains unclear. Deletions cut 4 bases from V and 3 bases from J, with 10 bases between. Germline V gives CDR1 SGHRS, CDR2 YFSETQ. The CDR3 is 13 amino acids. CDR3 sequence (DNA): TGCGCCAGCAGCCCGGGTGGAGAAGAGACCCAGTACTTC. Protein product: CASSPGGEETQYF.

This clone was recorded a few times. This rearrangement joins TRBV5-5 to TRBJ1-2; 12 nucleotides match TRBD1. CDR1 and CDR2 (germline): SGHKS, YYEKEE (reference sequence). This CDR3 has 15 amino acids. Unmatched junction bases numbered 5, after V lost 3 bases and J lost 5 bases. This CDR3 reads CASSWGQGAFYGYTF. The CDR3 DNA reads TGTGCCAGCAGCTGGGGACAGGGGGCTTTTTATGGCTACACCTTC.

This chain links TRBV18 with TRBJ2-3; D is unclear. The CDR3 has 15 residues. Germline V gives CDR1 KGHSH, CDR2 LQKENI. The ends were cut back, 2 bases at V and 1 base at J, with 10 bases in the middle. CDR3 nucleotide sequence: TGTGCCAGCTCACCAGGGAATCCCCGCACAGATACGCAGTATTTT. It translates to CASSPGNPRTDTQYF.

The rearrangement links TRBV23-1 to TRBJ2-7; a weak D match, TRBD2 (6 bases). TRBV23-1 is identified as an open reading frame with a role that is uncertain. Deletions cut 9 bases from V and 4 bases from J, with 7 bases between. CDR3 length: 10 amino acids. The CDR3 DNA sequence: TGCGCCAGTGGGGGGTACGAGCAGTACTTC. This sequence encodes CASGGYEQYF.

The chain carries TRBV5-1 and TRBJ2-3, with 10 bases that match TRBD2. The CDR3 length is 16 residues. CDR1 is SGHRS, CDR2 YFSETQ, per germline. V gave up 4 bases and J gave up 2 bases; unmatched junction bases: 7. CDR3 bases: TGCGCCAGCAGCCGTAGCGGGGGGCAATTCACAGATACGCAGTATTTT. It translates to CASSRSGGQFTDTQYF.

V is TRBV11-2 and J is TRBJ2-2, with D perhaps TRBD1 (6 bases). V was pared by 2 bases and J by 3 bases, with 7 bases between. Germline CDR1 is SGHAT and CDR2 is FQNNGV. The CDR3 sequence is 14 residues long. The CDR3 DNA follows: TGTGCCAGCAGCTTACACAGGGACACCGGGGAGCTGTTTTTT. As protein: CASSLHRDTGELFF.